Following are 14 T cell receptor beta chains from one sample sequenced in a study of T-cell reconstitution after alpha-beta-depleted transplantation in children. Unique molecular identifiers featured in how the TCRbeta library was prepared. TCRdb ran MiXCR on the PCR reads and lists one entry per CDR3 protein. The table shows some 600,000 distinct CDR3 sequences, with 13% occurring only once. The source was PBMCs, mostly from graft donor cells, collected 360 days after TCRalphabeta/CD19-depleted stem cell transplant. The origin of the receptors is a male patient between 10 and 17 years old who had a stem cell transplant for acute myeloid leukemia, so the T cells may come from the graft donor.

Only a few counts were recorded for this clonotype. CDR3 in amino acids: CSARGELAGFEQFF. The CDR3 bases are TGCAGTGCTAGAGGGGAACTAGCGGGATTTGAGCAGTTCTTC. The chain employs TRBV20-1 and TRBJ2-1; 10 nucleotides match TRBD2. Germline assignment: CDR1 DFQATT and CDR2 SNEGSKA (reference sequence). The CDR3 length is 14 residues. With V trimmed by 1 base and J by 9 bases, 6 bases remained unmatched.

In this sample, this clonotype turned up a few times. CDR3 coding DNA: TGTGCCAGCAGCTTACGGCTGCGGGAGGGCCGGTACGAGCAGTACTTC. It yields the protein CASSLRLREGRYEQYF. V gene TRBV7-2 combines with J gene TRBJ2-7; 9 bases match TRBD2. Looked up from germline, CDR1 is SGHTA and CDR2 is FQGNSA. V shed 2 bases, J shed 4 bases, and the junction held 9 bases outside the gene matches. This CDR3 contains 16 residues.

This chain connects TRBV2 to TRBJ2-3; TRBD1 matches at 8 bases. CDR1 is SNHLY, CDR2 FYNNEI, per germline. Unmatched junction bases numbered 11, after V lost 7 bases and J lost 8 bases. The CDR3 length is 14 residues. The CDR3, as DNA: TGTGCCAGCACGAAGACAGGGGATTTAGGTACGCAGTATTTT. Encoded protein: CASTKTGDLGTQYF.

This clonotype was counted ten times or more. This rearrangement joins TRBV7-2 to TRBJ2-3, with D tentatively TRBD2 (6 bases). V gave up 0 bases and J gave up 4 bases, with 11 bases separating them. This CDR3 has 15 amino acids. The germline V gene has CDR1 SGHTA and CDR2 FQGNSA. CDR3 protein: CASSLAGGKADTQYF. CDR3 nucleotides: TGTGCCAGCAGCTTAGCGGGCGGGAAGGCAGATACGCAGTATTTT.

The J gene is TRBJ1-4, the V gene TRBV18; no reliable D call. The length of the CDR3 is 16 residues. Trimming shortened V by 3 bases and J by 0 bases, and 11 bases separated the two germline ends. Germline loops: CDR1 KGHSH, CDR2 LQKENI. In nucleotides, the CDR3 is TGTGCCAGCTCACCGGACCTCTTTGCAACTAATGAAAAACTGTTTTTT. Translating it yields CASSPDLFATNEKLFF.

This clonotype was observed a few times. The chain is built from TRBV7-2 and TRBJ2-7; D may correspond to TRBD1 or TRBD2 (5 bases each). The CDR3 consists of 15 residues. The V gene's germline CDR1 is SGHTA and CDR2 FQGNSA. The germline V and J ends were trimmed by 5 bases and 2 bases, with 16 bases remaining between them. The CDR3 DNA follows: TGTGCCAGCAGCACATTCCCCGGGGCGACCTACGAGCAGTACTTC. This translates into CASSTFPGATYEQYF. Full variable domain (rest looked up from reference TRBV7-2 and TRBJ2-7): GAGVSQSPSNKVTEKGKDVELRCDPISGHTALYWYRQSLGQGLEFLIYFQGNSAPDKSGLPSDRFSAERTGGSVSTLTIQRTQQEDSAVYLCASSTFPGATYEQYFGPGTRLTVT.

In this sample, this clonotype turned up a few times. The gene calls are TRBV6-5 and TRBJ1-1; no reliable D call. Germline lookup yields CDR1 MNHEY and CDR2 SVGAGI. CDR3 length: 13 amino acids. V lost 4 bases and J 8 bases, leaving 14 bases between the germline ends. The CDR3 spells CASSLSASYEAFF. CDR3 nucleotides: TGTGCCAGCAGTTTATCAGCTAGTTACGAAGCTTTCTTT.

This clonotype occurred a few times. The rearrangement joins TRBV29-1 to TRBJ2-1; no definite D call. This CDR3 region has 14 residues. Deletions cut 6 bases from V and 1 base from J, with 13 bases between. Germline CDR1 is SQVTM and CDR2 is ANQGSEA. The CDR3 protein is CSVEDAPSYNEQFF. CDR3 coding DNA: TGCAGCGTCGAGGACGCCCCGTCCTACAATGAGCAGTTCTTC.

V and J are TRBV13 and TRBJ2-3; the match to TRBD2 covers 7 bases. After removal of 0 bases from V and 4 bases from J, the junction contained 10 bases not matched to a gene. Germline V gives CDR1 PRHDT, CDR2 FYEKMQ (reference sequence). The CDR3 consists of 17 residues. As DNA, the CDR3 is TGTGCCAGCAGCTTAGGAATGACTAGCCCCTCCGCAGATACGCAGTATTTT. Translated: CASSLGMTSPSADTQYF.

This clonotype was recorded at least ten times. This chain joins TRBV29-1 and TRBJ2-5; 7 bases are a match to TRBD1. This CDR3 spans 11 amino acids. V shed 7 bases and J 7 bases; nucleotides not matched to a gene: 6. Germline V gene data show CDR1 as SQVTM and CDR2 as ANQGSEA. CDR3 in amino acids: CSDVTGLTQYF. In DNA, the CDR3 is TGCAGCGACGTGACAGGGCTGACCCAGTACTTC. The variable domain in full, completed from reference TRBV29-1 and TRBJ2-5, reads SAVISQKPSRDICQRGTSLTIQCQVDSQVTMMFWYRQQPGQSLTLIATANQGSEATYESGFVIDKFPISRPNLTFSTLTVSNMSPEDSSIYLCSDVTGLTQYFGPGTRLLVL.

The chain joins TRBV20-1 to TRBJ1-1; 7 bases align to TRBD1. V lost 5 bases, J lost 10 bases, and 7 bases stayed unmatched. Germline V gene lookup returns CDR1 DFQATT and CDR2 SNEGSKA (reference sequence). The CDR3 is 11 residues long. The DNA for the CDR3 is TGCAGTGCTCCCATCGGGGACAGAGCTTTCTTT. Translation: CSAPIGDRAFF.

In the case of this clonotype: This may be a read error: a much more frequent sequence differs by one nucleotide. The chain uses TRBV28 and TRBJ2-3; D remains unclear. This CDR3 comprises 10 residues. Looked up from germline, CDR1 is MDHEN and CDR2 is SYDVKM. Trimming shortened V by 5 bases and J by 7 bases, and 4 bases separated the two germline ends. CDR3: CASSTNTQYF. CDR3 DNA sequence: TGTGCCAGCAGTACCAATACGCAGTATTTT.

The chain uses TRBV5-1 and TRBJ2-1; 9 bases agree with TRBD2. Germline loops: CDR1 SGHRS, CDR2 YFSETQ. V was pared by 0 bases and J by 4 bases, with 5 bases of the junction left unmatched. The CDR3 runs to 16 residues. The CDR3 DNA sequence: TGCGCCAGCAGCTTGGGGTCTAGCGGGATTTACAATGAGCAGTTCTTC. It codes for CASSLGSSGIYNEQFF. Based on the CDR3 plus reference TRBV5-1 and TRBJ2-1, the full variable domain is KAGVTQTPRYLIKTRGQQVTLSCSPISGHRSVSWYQQTPGQGLQFLFEYFSETQRNKGNFPGRFSGRQFSNSRSEMNVSTLELGDSALYLCASSLGSSGIYNEQFFGPGTRLTVL.

The chain employs TRBV5-1 and TRBJ2-3; no clear D gene. The germline V gene encodes CDR1 SGHRS and CDR2 YFSETQ. V lost 5 bases, J lost 1 base, and 14 bases lay in between. The CDR3 length is 15 residues. CDR3 sequence reads: CASRPFGEGTDTQYF. The CDR3 region has the DNA TGCGCCAGCAGACCCTTTGGCGAGGGCACAGATACGCAGTATTTT.